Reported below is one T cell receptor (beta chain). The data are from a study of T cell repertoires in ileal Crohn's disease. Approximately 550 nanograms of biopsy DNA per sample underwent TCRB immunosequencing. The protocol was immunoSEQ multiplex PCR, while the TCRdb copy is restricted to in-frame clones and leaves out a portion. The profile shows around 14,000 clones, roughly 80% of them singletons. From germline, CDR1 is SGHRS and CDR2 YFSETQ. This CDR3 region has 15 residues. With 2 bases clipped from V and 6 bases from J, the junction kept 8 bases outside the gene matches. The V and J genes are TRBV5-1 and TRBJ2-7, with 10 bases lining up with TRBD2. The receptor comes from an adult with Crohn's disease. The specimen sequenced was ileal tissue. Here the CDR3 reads CASSFTSGDKSEQYF. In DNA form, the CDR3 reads TGCGCCAGCAGCTTTACTAGCGGGGATAAATCCGAGCAGTACTTC.